This note documents a single T cell receptor beta chain sequence. This entry comes from a study of CD8+ T cells in alopecia areata. The CDR3 has 13 amino acids. The J segment lost 5 bases and the V segment lost 4 bases, leaving 5 bases of the junction unmatched. Germline CDR1 GTSNPN, CDR2 SVGIG (reference sequence). Reverse transcribed after extraction, RNA yielded cDNA as the sequencing template. The repertoire was sequenced with immunoSEQ multiplex PCR; TCRdb's copy has only in-frame clones and lacks some. The repertoire includes around 98,000 clones, about 40% of them detected once, and around 0.8% sits in the top ten.

The clonotype comes from a human donor with alopecia areata. Sequenced: CD4+ T cells sorted from blood. The chain joins TRBV30 to TRBJ2-3, with 8 bases matching TRBD2. Here the CDR3 DNA reads TGTGCCTGGACTCGGGGGGGCCAAGATACGCAGTATTTT. It codes for CAWTRGGQDTQYF. The full variable domain, its missing parts supplied by reference TRBV30 and TRBJ2-3, is SQTIHQWPATLVQPVGSPLSLECTVEGTSNPNLYWYRQAAGRGLQLLFYSVGIGQISSEVPQNLSASRPQDRQFILSSKKLLLSDSGFYLCAWTRGGQDTQYFGPGTRLTVL.